This T cell receptor (beta chain) was found in a study of beta chain features in type 1 diabetes. Across the study: Patients looked much like healthy donors when it came to age, gender and cell yields.

In regard to this clone: Antigen: not known.

Study-level points and caveats: Patients with type 1 diabetes carried fewer insertions and had more deletions at their VDJ junctions. Comparison showed that naive, central memory and Treg TCRB repertoires appeared more similar among patients than among healthy donors.

The CDR3 loop spans 15 amino acids. V was clipped by 1 base and J by 1 base, with 7 bases between them. Germline lookup yields CDR1 SGHTA and CDR2 FQGNSA. Expressed TCRB transcripts got sequenced, as all isolated RNA was reverse transcribed. Produced via immunoSEQ multiplex PCR; TCRdb's table is partial and in-frame only. This repertoire shows about 150,000 clones, 11% found once; its top ten account for about 2%. The sample taken for sequencing was central memory CD4+ T cells from blood. The sequence was collected from a man aged 18 to 35 in good health. The genes are TRBV7-2 and TRBJ2-2; D uncertain. DNA of the CDR3: TGTGCCAGCAGCTTAGTAGTATGGAACACCGGGGAGCTGTTTTTT. Translation: CASSLVVWNTGELFF.